The next 32 T cell receptor beta chains were all read from a single sample in a study of blood T cell repertoires in COVID-19. Generated by immunoSEQ multiplex PCR, the TCRdb table keeps only in-frame clones and is missing some. Of about 190,000 clones listed, about 85% are singletons. The sequenced sample was peripheral blood. The receptors here all came from a human donor in a cohort sampled during active COVID-19.

This rearrangement joins TRBV5-8 to TRBJ1-3; 9 nucleotides align to TRBD1. After removal of 2 bases from V and 6 bases from J, the junction contained 9 bases not matched to a gene. The CDR3 runs 16 residues. The germline V gene encodes CDR1 SGHTS and CDR2 YDEGEE. This chain's CDR3 is CASSFGRRTGANTIYF. The CDR3 DNA sequence: TGTGCCAGCAGCTTTGGTCGCAGGACAGGGGCAAACACCATATATTTT.

The CDR3 loop reads CASSPGGGVTEAFF. The CDR3, as DNA: TGTGCCAGCAGCCCGGGGGGGGGCGTCACTGAAGCTTTCTTT. This sequence joins TRBV3-1 (or the pseudogene TRBV3-2) and TRBJ1-1; perhaps TRBD1 as D (6 bases). The CDR3 extends over 14 amino acids. Germline CDR1 is LGHDT and CDR2 is YNNKEL (reference sequence). Trimming removed 4 bases from V and 4 bases from J, with 13 bases in between.

The chain uses TRBV14 and TRBJ2-7; a possible D gene is TRBD1 (6 bases). Germline CDR1 and CDR2: SGHDN and FVKESK. V lost 0 bases and J lost 6, with 9 bases in between. The CDR3 totals 13 residues. CDR3 sequence reads: CASSQDPRGEQYF. The CDR3 nucleotides read TGTGCCAGCAGCCAAGACCCCAGGGGCGAGCAGTACTTC.

The rearrangement links TRBV5-5 to TRBJ1-1; D gene unclear. Germline V lookup: CDR1 SGHKS, CDR2 YYEKEE (reference sequence). The CDR3 has 13 residues. Trimming removed 4 bases from V and 3 bases from J, with 10 bases in between. CDR3 coding DNA: TGTGCCAGCAGCCGAGAGAGATACACTGAAGCTTTCTTT. Encoded protein: CASSRERYTEAFF.

The chain joins TRBV7-9 to TRBJ1-1; D might be TRBD1 (6 bases). Trimming stripped 5 bases from V and 2 bases from J, with 18 bases between. This CDR3 comprises 16 residues. CDR1 SEHNR and CDR2 FQNEAQ come from the germline V gene (reference sequence). The CDR3 reads CASSPGTGSGNTEAFF. The CDR3 DNA sequence: TGTGCCAGCAGCCCAGGCACAGGGTCAGGAAACACTGAAGCTTTCTTT.

The chain uses TRBV12-3 or TRBV12-4 and TRBJ1-1; TRBD1 aligns across 7 bases. Losses at the gene ends were 5 bases for V and 4 bases for J; bases not matched to a gene: 4. The length of the CDR3 is 13 residues. The CDR3 coding sequence is TGTGCCAGCAGTACCAGGGGGAGCACTGAAGCTTTCTTT. It specifies CASSTRGSTEAFF.

The CDR3 is CASSAPGLVPGELFF. The CDR3 DNA reads as TGTGCCAGTAGTGCCCCGGGACTAGTTCCCGGGGAGCTGTTTTTT. The rearrangement links TRBV19 to TRBJ2-2; TRBD2 matches at 8 bases. There are 15 residues in the CDR3. V shed 5 bases and J 6 bases; nucleotides not matched to a gene: 8. The germline gives CDR1 LNHDA, CDR2 SQIVND (reference sequence).

The chain employs TRBV6-1 and TRBJ2-2; a weak D match, TRBD1 (6 bases). V was pared by 4 bases and J by 7 bases, with 19 bases between. Germline CDR1 MNHNS, CDR2 SASEGT. The CDR3 consists of 16 residues. The CDR3 coding sequence is TGTGCCAGCAGTGGATGGCAGGGGATCGATTTCGGGGAGCTGTTTTTT. Translated, it gives CASSGWQGIDFGELFF.

This clone was detected once. The rearrangement links TRBV7-2 to TRBJ2-1; TRBD2 is a possible D gene (6 bases). The CDR3 consists of 15 residues. In germline, CDR1 is SGHTA, CDR2 FQGNSA. Trimming removed 5 bases from V and 4 bases from J, with 15 bases in between. CDR3 sequence: CASSTGVRHYNEQFF. DNA of the CDR3: TGTGCCAGCAGCACGGGGGTCAGGCATTACAATGAGCAGTTCTTC.

V gene TRBV7-9 combines with J gene TRBJ2-2; 8 nucleotides align to TRBD1. After removal of 1 base from V and 0 bases from J, the junction contained 4 bases not matched to a gene. The length of the CDR3 is 17 residues. Germline-derived CDR1 and CDR2 are SEHNR and FQNEAQ (reference sequence). The CDR3 bases are TGTGCCAGCAGCTTAGGTAGGACAGGGACGAACACCGGGGAGCTGTTTTTT. This sequence encodes CASSLGRTGTNTGELFF.

This clone showed up just once. The genes are TRBV14 and TRBJ1-2, with a weak D call TRBD1 (5 bases). Trimming took 4 bases from V and 5 from J, leaving 8 bases between them. Looked up from germline, CDR1 is SGHDN and CDR2 is FVKESK. The CDR3 is 12 residues long. In DNA, the CDR3 is TGTGCCAGCAGCCCAGGGCGGTATGGCTACACCTTC. As protein: CASSPGRYGYTF.

This clone came up a few times. The chain employs TRBV28 and TRBJ1-2; the D gene is possibly TRBD1 (6 bases). V shed 8 bases and J shed 5 bases, with 15 bases lying between them. Germline CDR1 reads MDHEN; CDR2 reads SYDVKM. The CDR3 spans 13 residues. CDR3 sequence: CASGLQGGYGYTF. The CDR3 nucleotides are TGTGCCAGCGGATTACAGGGCGGGTATGGCTACACCTTC.

The CDR3 loop is CASSKGIPDTQYF. The DNA of the CDR3 is TGTGCCAGCAGTAAGGGGATTCCAGATACGCAGTATTTT. The chain recombines TRBV2 with TRBJ2-3, with a possible D match to TRBD1 (5 bases). Germline-derived CDR1 and CDR2 are SNHLY and FYNNEI. V lost 5 bases to trimming and J lost 4 bases, with 10 bases between them. This CDR3 is built from 13 residues.

In DNA form, the CDR3 reads TGCGCCAGCAGCCAAGTCTTTTTTTATGAAAAACTGTTTTTT. Its translation: CASSQVFFYEKLFF. The J gene is TRBJ1-4, the V gene TRBV4-1, with unresolved D. Germline assignment: CDR1 MGHRA and CDR2 YSYEKL. Trimming stripped 1 base from V and 6 bases from J, with 9 bases between. This CDR3 has 14 amino acids.

This chain uses TRBV30 with TRBJ1-2; D uncertain. The germline V and J ends were trimmed by 0 bases and 5 bases, with 13 bases remaining between them. The germline CDR1 and CDR2 sequences are GTSNPN and SVGIG (reference sequence). The CDR3 is 14 amino acids. The DNA for the CDR3 is TGTGCCTGGAGTGTCGCGGCGGATTCGTATGGCTACACCTTC. Amino acid sequence: CAWSVAADSYGYTF. The whole variable domain, remainder taken from reference TRBV30 and TRBJ1-2, is SQTIHQWPATLVQPVGSPLSLECTVEGTSNPNLYWYRQAAGRGLQLLFYSVGIGQISSEVPQNLSASRPQDRQFILSSKKLLLSDSGFYLCAWSVAADSYGYTFGSGTRLTVV.

The chain couples TRBV2 to TRBJ2-2; 10 nucleotides line up with TRBD1. Germline V gene data show CDR1 as SNHLY and CDR2 as FYNNEI. V lost 8 bases, J lost 7 bases, and 13 bases stayed unmatched. The CDR3 has 16 residues. The DNA of the CDR3 is TGTGCCAGCCCGGGGGACAGGGGACATGTACGCGGGGAGCTGTTTTTT. Translating gives CASPGDRGHVRGELFF.

The chain joins TRBV6-2 or TRBV6-3 to TRBJ1-1, with 7 positions matching TRBD1. The CDR3 is made up of 13 amino acids. CDR1 and CDR2 (germline): MNHEY, SVGEGT. The J segment lost 10 bases and the V segment lost 2 bases, leaving 7 bases of the junction unmatched. CDR3 DNA: TGTGCCAGCAGTTACGCCGACAGGGATGGAGCTTTCTTT. Its translation is CASSYADRDGAFF.

V and J are TRBV10-3 and TRBJ2-2, with D perhaps matching TRBD2 (6 bases). The ends were cut back, 10 bases at V and 4 bases at J, with 16 bases in the middle. Germline V gene data show CDR1 as ENHRY and CDR2 as SYGVKD. The CDR3 spans 14 residues. The CDR3 sequence: CATGDWDRTGELFF. The CDR3 region has the DNA TGTGCCACCGGGGACTGGGATCGCACCGGGGAGCTGTTTTTT.

This clone was observed a handful of times. The V and J genes are TRBV10-1 and TRBJ1-2, with D perhaps TRBD1 (6 bases). CDR3 length: 13 amino acids. Trimming took off 4 bases at V and 9 bases at J, with 15 bases between the two ends. From germline, CDR1 is WNHNN and CDR2 SYGVQD (reference sequence). For the CDR3, the DNA is TGCGCCAGCAGTGGGGGACAAGATATGCGCTACACCTTC. This sequence encodes CASSGGQDMRYTF.

The chain uses TRBV28 and TRBJ2-7, with a weak D call TRBD2 (6 bases). With 2 bases removed from V and 12 bases from J, the gap between germline ends came to 8 bases. The length of the CDR3 is 10 residues. CDR1 MDHEN and CDR2 SYDVKM come from the germline V gene. CDR3 amino acids: CASSLSGRYF. Here the CDR3 DNA reads TGTGCCAGCAGTTTAAGCGGGCGGTACTTC.

The chain joins TRBV30 to TRBJ2-5; D call uncertain. V shed 0 bases and J shed 3 bases, with 5 bases lying between them. The CDR3 is 12 amino acids. CDR1 GTSNPN and CDR2 SVGIG come from the germline V gene (reference sequence). The CDR3 loop reads CAWSVVEETQYF. CDR3 in DNA: TGTGCCTGGAGTGTGGTAGAAGAGACCCAGTACTTC.

The V and J genes are TRBV28 and TRBJ2-7; a weak D match, TRBD1 (7 bases). Germline lookup yields CDR1 MDHEN and CDR2 SYDVKM. This CDR3 is 13 amino acids long. V gave up 8 bases and J gave up 2 bases, with 13 bases separating them. CDR3: CASRGTVTYEQYF. In DNA form, the CDR3 reads TGTGCCAGCCGGGGGACAGTGACCTACGAGCAGTACTTC.

The rearrangement links TRBV28 to TRBJ1-5; D is unresolved. This CDR3 comprises 13 residues. Germline-derived CDR1 and CDR2 are MDHEN and SYDVKM. The V gene lost 6 bases and the J gene lost 2 bases, with 8 bases spanning the gap. The CDR3 region is CASSPTGNQPQHF. The CDR3 nucleotides read TGTGCCAGCAGCCCCACAGGCAATCAGCCCCAGCATTTT.

V usage is TRBV6-2 or TRBV6-3 and J usage is TRBJ2-2; 10 nucleotides line up with TRBD2. The CDR3 totals 19 residues. J lost 10 bases, V lost 0 bases, and 17 bases had no gene match. The germline CDR1 and CDR2 sequences are MNHEY and SVGEGT. Here the CDR3 DNA reads TGTGCCAGCAGTTACTCGGATCTAGCGGGAGTGTTTCTTCCCGCGGAGCTGTTTTTT. This codes for CASSYSDLAGVFLPAELFF.

V and J are TRBV9 and TRBJ1-1; unclear D gene. The CDR3 sequence is 16 residues long. Trimming pared 3 bases from V and 1 base from J, leaving 16 bases between. CDR1 SGDLS and CDR2 YYNGEE come from the germline V gene. The CDR3: CASSGEGFLRNTEAFF. CDR3 nucleotide sequence: TGTGCCAGCAGCGGAGAGGGTTTTCTCAGGAACACTGAAGCTTTCTTT.

V usage is TRBV6-6 and J usage is TRBJ2-3, with TRBD2 matching over 11 bases. Germline CDR1 MNHNY, CDR2 SVGAGI (reference sequence). The CDR3 length is 16 residues. V lost 6 bases to trimming and J lost 3 bases; unmatched junction nucleotides: 8. The CDR3 region is CASSNLASGGTDTQYF. The CDR3 DNA sequence: TGTGCCAGCAGCAACCTGGCTAGCGGGGGGACAGATACGCAGTATTTT.

V usage is TRBV6-5 and J usage is TRBJ2-7, with D hard to call. The germline V gene has CDR1 MNHEY and CDR2 SVGAGI. CDR3 length: 13 residues. The V end was cut by 0 bases, the J end by 4 bases, with 7 bases between. The CDR3 DNA reads TGTGCCAGCAGTTACTCTCGCGGTTACGAGCAGTACGTC. Amino acid sequence: CASSYSRGYEQYV.

The J gene is TRBJ2-1, the V gene TRBV9; 8 bases map to TRBD1. Germline V gives CDR1 SGDLS, CDR2 YYNGEE. J gave up 3 bases and V 5 bases, and 7 bases lay outside the gene matches. The CDR3 totals 15 residues. CDR3 sequence: CASSITGQVYNEQFF. The DNA for the CDR3 is TGTGCCAGCAGTATAACGGGACAGGTCTACAATGAGCAGTTCTTC.

V gene TRBV5-4 combines with J gene TRBJ2-1; 8 bases are shared with TRBD2. The CDR3 contains 14 residues. CDR1 and CDR2 from the germline V gene are SGHNT and YYREEE (reference sequence). V shed 5 bases, J shed 3 bases, and the junction held 4 bases outside the gene matches. Here the CDR3 DNA reads TGTGCCAGCAGGTCCGGGACTAGCTACAATGAGCAGTTCTTC. This gives the protein CASRSGTSYNEQFF.

In its sample, this clone was seen a few times. The rearrangement joins TRBV6-4 to TRBJ1-5; D not certain. The CDR3 runs to 14 residues. Germline CDR1 and CDR2: MRHNA and SNTAGT. V was cut by 2 bases and J by 2 bases, with 7 bases left in between. The DNA for the CDR3 is TGTGCCAGCAGTGACGCCGGGGGCAATCAGCCCCAGCATTTT. Its protein is CASSDAGGNQPQHF.

The chain links TRBV30 to TRBJ1-1; tentatively, D is TRBD1 (5 bases). Trimming removed 7 bases at V and 5 bases at J, with 17 bases between. CDR1 GTSNPN and CDR2 SVGIG come from the germline V gene (reference sequence). CDR3 length: 13 amino acids. The CDR3: CASETGGYTEAFF. In DNA, the CDR3 is TGTGCCTCGGAAACGGGGGGGTATACTGAAGCTTTCTTT. Variable domain in full (rest from reference TRBV30 and TRBJ1-1): SQTIHQWPATLVQPVGSPLSLECTVEGTSNPNLYWYRQAAGRGLQLLFYSVGIGQISSEVPQNLSASRPQDRQFILSSKKLLLSDSGFYLCASETGGYTEAFFGQGTRLTVV.

CDR3 protein: CASSTSGADTQYF. The CDR3 nucleotides read TGCGCCAGCAGCACTAGCGGAGCAGATACGCAGTATTTT. The rearrangement uses TRBV5-1 and TRBJ2-3; TRBD2 matches 8 bases. CDR3 size: 13 residues. In germline, CDR1 is SGHRS, CDR2 YFSETQ. The ends lost 4 bases at V and 4 bases at J; junction bases unmatched: 2. Based on the CDR3 plus reference TRBV5-1 and TRBJ2-3, the full variable domain is KAGVTQTPRYLIKTRGQQVTLSCSPISGHRSVSWYQQTPGQGLQFLFEYFSETQRNKGNFPGRFSGRQFSNSRSEMNVSTLELGDSALYLCASSTSGADTQYFGPGTRLTVL.